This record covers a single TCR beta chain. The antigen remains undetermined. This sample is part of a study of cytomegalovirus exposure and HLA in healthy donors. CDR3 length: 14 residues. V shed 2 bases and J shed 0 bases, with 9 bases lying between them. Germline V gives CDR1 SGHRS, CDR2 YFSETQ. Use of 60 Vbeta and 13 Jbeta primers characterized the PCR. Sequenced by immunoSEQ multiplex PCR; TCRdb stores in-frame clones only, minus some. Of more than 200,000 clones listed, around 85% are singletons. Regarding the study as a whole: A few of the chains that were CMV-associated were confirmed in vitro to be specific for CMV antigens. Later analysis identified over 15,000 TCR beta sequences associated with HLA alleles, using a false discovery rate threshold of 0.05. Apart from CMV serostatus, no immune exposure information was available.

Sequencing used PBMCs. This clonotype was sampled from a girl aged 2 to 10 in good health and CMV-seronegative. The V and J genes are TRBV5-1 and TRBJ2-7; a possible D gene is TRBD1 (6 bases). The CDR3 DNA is TGCGCCAGCAGCTTTCGACAGGACTCCTACGAGCAGTACTTC. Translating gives CASSFRQDSYEQYF.